Included here is one T cell receptor (beta chain) sequence, with context. Its antigen remains unknown. These data originate in a study of cytomegalovirus exposure and HLA in healthy donors. On the study more broadly: An analysis done earlier identified approximately 120 million unique TCR beta sequences from about 180 million T cells. Notes on the study in general: Association of a missense DCLRE1C variant with TCR beta V- and J-gene trimming was reported in a later analysis.

PCR used 60 Vbeta primers and 13 Jbeta primers. The table came from immunoSEQ multiplex PCR; TCRdb's copy has only in-frame clones and leaves some out. Here the sample spans approximately 170,000 clones, roughly 79% being singletons. Germline-derived CDR1 and CDR2 are SGHRS and YFSETQ. The germline V and J ends were trimmed by 0 bases and 3 bases, with 6 bases remaining between them. CDR3 size: 13 residues. Sample: PBMCs. The J gene is TRBJ2-5, the V gene TRBV5-1; D uncertain. The receptor comes from a middle-aged man in good health and CMV-seronegative. The CDR3 nucleotides are TGCGCCAGCAGCTTGGCCCAGGAAGAGACCCAGTACTTC. Its protein product is CASSLAQEETQYF.